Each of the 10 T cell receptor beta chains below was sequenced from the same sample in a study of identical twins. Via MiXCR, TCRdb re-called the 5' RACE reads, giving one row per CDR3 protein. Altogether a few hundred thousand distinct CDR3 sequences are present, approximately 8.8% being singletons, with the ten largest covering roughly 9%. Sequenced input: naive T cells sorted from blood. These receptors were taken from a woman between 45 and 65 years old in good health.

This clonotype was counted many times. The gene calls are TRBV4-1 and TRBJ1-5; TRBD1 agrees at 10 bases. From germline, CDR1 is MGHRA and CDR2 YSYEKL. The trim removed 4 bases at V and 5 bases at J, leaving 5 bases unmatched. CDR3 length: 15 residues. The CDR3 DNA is TGCGCCAGCAGCCGCGGACAGGGGGATCATCAGCCCCAGCATTTT. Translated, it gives CASSRGQGDHQPQHF.

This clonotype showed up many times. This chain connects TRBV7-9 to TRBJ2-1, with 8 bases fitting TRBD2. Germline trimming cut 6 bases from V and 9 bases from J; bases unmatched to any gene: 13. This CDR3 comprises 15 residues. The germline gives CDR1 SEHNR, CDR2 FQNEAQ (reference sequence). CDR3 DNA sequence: TGTGCCAGCAGAAGAGCGGGAGAGGAGTCGGCTGAGCAGTTCTTC. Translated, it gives CASRRAGEESAEQFF.

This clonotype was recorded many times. CDR3 sequence reads: CASSFLNPNRGTTGELFF. The CDR3 DNA reads TGTGCCAGCAGTTTTCTTAACCCAAACAGGGGAACAACCGGGGAGCTGTTTTTT. V is TRBV27 and J is TRBJ2-2; the match to TRBD1 covers 7 bases. The ends lost 3 bases at V and 5 bases at J; junction bases unmatched: 15. The CDR3 is 18 residues long. Germline V CDR1 and CDR2: MNHEY, SMNVEV (reference sequence).

The CDR3 loop reads CASSLEGASRDTQYF. In nucleotides, the CDR3 is TGTGCCAGCAGCTTAGAGGGGGCGAGTAGAGATACGCAGTATTTT. The chain recombines TRBV11-2 with TRBJ2-3; perhaps TRBD1 as D (6 bases). The CDR3 is made up of 15 amino acids. Trimming cost V 0 bases and J 5 bases, with 12 bases left between them. CDR1 SGHAT and CDR2 FQNNGV come from the germline V gene.

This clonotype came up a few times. This CDR3 is CATSDIGGYEQFF. The CDR3 bases are TGTGCCACCAGTGATATAGGGGGGTACGAGCAGTTCTTC. This rearrangement joins TRBV24-1 to TRBJ2-1; D possibly uses TRBD1 or TRBD2 (6 bases each). CDR3 size: 13 residues. Germline V lookup: CDR1 KGHDR, CDR2 SFDVKD. V was trimmed by 3 bases and J by 10 bases, leaving 12 bases between them.

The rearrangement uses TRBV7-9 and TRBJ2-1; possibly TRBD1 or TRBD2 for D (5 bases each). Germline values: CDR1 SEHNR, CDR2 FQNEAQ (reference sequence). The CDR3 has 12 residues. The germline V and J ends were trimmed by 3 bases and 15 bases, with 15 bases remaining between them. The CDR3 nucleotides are TGTGCCAGCAGCTTTACCGAGGGGTCACCGTTCTTC. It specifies CASSFTEGSPFF.

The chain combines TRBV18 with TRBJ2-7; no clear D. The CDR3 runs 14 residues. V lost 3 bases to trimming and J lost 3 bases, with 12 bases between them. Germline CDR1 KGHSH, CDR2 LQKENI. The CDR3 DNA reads TGTGCCAGCTCACCGAGACCAAACAGCTACGAGCAGTACTTC. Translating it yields CASSPRPNSYEQYF.

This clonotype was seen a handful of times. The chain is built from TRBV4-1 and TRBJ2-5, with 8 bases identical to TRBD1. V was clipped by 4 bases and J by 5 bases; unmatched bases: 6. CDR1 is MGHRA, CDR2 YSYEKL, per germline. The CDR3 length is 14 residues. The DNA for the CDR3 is TGCGCCAGCAGCCCTTACAGGGGGTTTGAGACCCAGTACTTC. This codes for CASSPYRGFETQYF.

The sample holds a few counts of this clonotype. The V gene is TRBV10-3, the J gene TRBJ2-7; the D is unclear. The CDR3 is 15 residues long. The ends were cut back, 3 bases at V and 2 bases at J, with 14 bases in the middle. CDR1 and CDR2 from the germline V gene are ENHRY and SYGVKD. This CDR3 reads CAISDRPPRAYEQYF. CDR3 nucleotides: TGTGCCATCAGTGACCGGCCCCCACGGGCCTACGAGCAGTACTTC.

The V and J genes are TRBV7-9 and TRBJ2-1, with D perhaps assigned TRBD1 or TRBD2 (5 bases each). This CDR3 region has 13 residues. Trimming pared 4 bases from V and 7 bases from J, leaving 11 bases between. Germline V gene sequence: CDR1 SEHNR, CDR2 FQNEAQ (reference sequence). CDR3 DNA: TGTGCCAGCAGCTCGTGGGGGAAGAATGAGCAGTTCTTC. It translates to CASSSWGKNEQFF.